What follows are 10 T cell receptor beta chains derived from one specimen sequenced in a study of blood T cell repertoires in COVID-19 (dated by TCRdb to about 2020). The library was prepared using the immunoSEQ multiplex PCR assay. TCRdb's version of the immuneACCESS table is confined to in-frame rearrangements and falls short of the full clone set. An unresolved V gene accounts for under half of the shortfall where checked; the remainder is of unknown origin. The table for this sample lists roughly 100,000 clones; 80% to 95% of them were counted only once. Jointly, the top ten make up more than 1.5% of the sample. The specimen sequenced was peripheral blood. The receptors derive from a woman in her fifties or sixties with COVID-19, enrolled during active disease.

The rearrangement uses TRBV19 and TRBJ1-2; D is perhaps TRBD1 (5 bases). Germline V gives CDR1 LNHDA, CDR2 SQIVND (reference sequence). V dropped 3 bases and J dropped 7 bases, with 9 bases sitting between them. This CDR3 region has 12 residues. This CDR3 reads CASSMGQGGYTF. In nucleotides, the CDR3 is TGTGCCAGTAGTATGGGGCAGGGTGGCTACACCTTC.

This rearrangement joins TRBV5-4 to TRBJ2-3; 12 bases fit TRBD2. Germline V CDR1 and CDR2: SGHNT, YYREEE (reference sequence). J lost 1 base, V lost 3 bases, and 3 bases had no gene match. The CDR3 length is 16 residues. CDR3 coding DNA: TGTGCCAGCAGCTCAAGACTAGCGGGGGGCACAGATACGCAGTATTTT. Protein: CASSSRLAGGTDTQYF.

The rearrangement joins TRBV3-1 (or the pseudogene TRBV3-2) to TRBJ1-6; D is unresolved. V was cut by 3 bases and J by 9 bases, with 18 bases left in between. This CDR3 contains 16 residues. Germline loops: CDR1 LGHDT, CDR2 YNNKEL (reference sequence). CDR3 nucleotides: TGTGCCAGCAGCCATCACGCAGGACCCGGGGTTTCACCCCTCCACTTT. It yields the protein CASSHHAGPGVSPLHF.

The chain has TRBV7-8 and TRBJ1-1, with 7 bases lining up with TRBD1. Germline CDR1 and CDR2: SGHVS and FQNEAQ. This CDR3 region has 15 residues. V was clipped by 2 bases and J by 1 base; unmatched bases: 4. In DNA form, the CDR3 reads TGTGCCAGCAGCTTAATCGGACAGGCGAACACTGAAGCTTTCTTT. Translating gives CASSLIGQANTEAFF.

V and J are TRBV2 and TRBJ1-1; a weak D match, TRBD1 (5 bases). From germline, CDR1 is SNHLY and CDR2 FYNNEI. V gave up 9 bases and J gave up 5 bases, with 19 bases separating them. The CDR3 has 14 amino acids. In nucleotides, the CDR3 is TGTGCCAGTAGTATTGTTATAGGGGTAACTGAAGCTTTCTTT. This translates into CASSIVIGVTEAFF.

This clone is a singleton in its sample. The genes are TRBV24-1 and TRBJ1-2, with D maybe TRBD1 (6 bases). This CDR3 is built from 13 residues. V dropped 9 bases and J dropped 7 bases, with 17 bases sitting between them. The V gene's germline CDR1 is KGHDR and CDR2 SFDVKD. This chain's CDR3 is CATSGGGALGYTF. The CDR3 nucleotides are TGTGCCACCTCAGGAGGGGGGGCCCTTGGCTACACCTTC.

This chain joins TRBV7-8 and TRBJ2-3; D unresolved. The CDR3 is 12 residues long. Germline V gives CDR1 SGHVS, CDR2 FQNEAQ. V was shortened by 5 bases and J by 7 bases, with 10 bases between the two germline ends. The CDR3, as DNA: TGTGCCAGCAGCCCGGTTAGTAATACGCAGTATTTT. Its protein is CASSPVSNTQYF.

V usage is TRBV14 and J usage is TRBJ2-7, with D possibly TRBD1 on 5 matching bases. V gave up 4 bases and J gave up 7 bases, with 14 bases separating them. This CDR3 contains 13 residues. Germline V gives CDR1 SGHDN, CDR2 FVKESK. The CDR3 is CASSPGHLREQYV. DNA for the CDR3: TGTGCCAGCAGCCCCGGACATCTACGGGAGCAGTACGTC.

The chain's CDR3 is CASLVNTEAFF. CDR3 nucleotide sequence: TGTGCCAGTCTCGTTAACACTGAAGCTTTCTTT. The chain joins TRBV19 to TRBJ1-1; D unclear. Germline V CDR1 and CDR2: LNHDA, SQIVND (reference sequence). There are 11 residues in the CDR3. Trimming took 8 bases from V and 2 from J, leaving 6 bases between them.

The chain links TRBV6-5 to TRBJ1-6, with 8 bases aligning to TRBD1. Per the germline V gene, CDR1 is MNHEY and CDR2 is SVGAGI. J lost 7 bases, V lost 10 bases, and 3 bases had no gene match. The length of the CDR3 is 12 residues. This chain's CDR3 is CATRTGNSPLHF. The CDR3 nucleotides are TGTGCCACCAGGACAGGGAATTCACCCCTCCACTTT.